This T cell receptor (beta chain) emerged from a study of T cell clusters in autoimmune cytopenias. Roughly 38,000 genome equivalents of blood DNA were amplified for TRB. Germline CDR1 is SGHDT and CDR2 is YYEEEE. The CDR3 sequence is 13 residues long. In the case of this clonotype: Its antigen is unknown.

Study findings and constraints: Clustering suggested that physiological T cell clusters were missing in primary autoimmune cytopenia patients. Exclusive TRB clusters were about 3-fold more numerous in healthy donors than in active autoimmune hepatitis.

One tube held mixed TRB-A and TRB-B primer pools for touch-down PCR. Reanalyzing the multiplex PCR reads, TCRdb keeps one entry per CDR3 protein, without DNA. Listed are 6,500 to 7,500 distinct CDR3 sequences; about 15% falls within the top ten. This receptor was identified in a human donor with an autoimmune cytopenia or autoimmune hepatitis (not recorded which). This sequence joins TRBV5-6 and TRBJ2-7; TCRdb reports TRBD1, a call that lacks DNA to check it against. The sequenced material came from peripheral blood. CDR3 sequence: CASSLNTGGEQYF.